A selection of T cell receptor beta chains follows, all from one sample in a study of response to subunit inactivated influenza vaccine. TCRdb passed the RT-PCR reads through MiXCR, listing each CDR3 protein once. This table has almost 600,000 distinct CDR3 sequences, around 15% appearing once. This sample comprised PBMCs from blood, obtained less than 13 days after vaccination. These receptors all stem from a man in his fifties who received an inactivated influenza vaccine. The conserved cysteine and the conserved F or W are not part of the CDR3 here. The order of the fields is J gene, V gene, clone size, CDR3 protein. The size field is filled for only some rows; it gives once, few, many or a size class.

j_gene: TRBJ1-1; v_gene: TRBV20-1; abundance: NA; CDR3aa: SAEPRGYFTEAF
j_gene: TRBJ2-5; v_gene: TRBV6-2/TRBV6-3; abundance: NA; CDR3aa: ASRTGGLETQY
j_gene: TRBJ2-7; v_gene: TRBV12-3/TRBV12-4; abundance: many; CDR3aa: ASSLVAGGEQY
j_gene: TRBJ2-1; v_gene: TRBV7-6; abundance: few; CDR3aa: ASSSSGGLYNEQF
j_gene: TRBJ2-7; v_gene: TRBV7-6; abundance: few; CDR3aa: ASSPWDYNSYEQY
j_gene: TRBJ1-5; v_gene: TRBV14; abundance: many; CDR3aa: ASSQSSNQPQH
j_gene: TRBJ2-7; v_gene: TRBV11-1; abundance: NA; CDR3aa: ASSPRTGRVYEQY
j_gene: TRBJ2-7; v_gene: TRBV10-3; abundance: NA; CDR3aa: AISDGTSYEQY
j_gene: TRBJ2-7; v_gene: TRBV5-1; abundance: few; CDR3aa: ASSRDRNEQY
j_gene: TRBJ2-2; v_gene: TRBV4-3; abundance: once; CDR3aa: ASSQERQGAGELF
j_gene: TRBJ2-2; v_gene: TRBV2; abundance: once; CDR3aa: ASRMTSGGTGELF
j_gene: TRBJ2-7; v_gene: TRBV12-5; abundance: NA; CDR3aa: ASGLDPSGGAYEQY
j_gene: TRBJ2-3; v_gene: TRBV6-2/TRBV6-3; abundance: NA; CDR3aa: ASSYEGGRHHTQY
j_gene: TRBJ2-7; v_gene: TRBV28; abundance: few; CDR3aa: ASRTGTATYEQY
j_gene: TRBJ1-1; v_gene: TRBV12-3/TRBV12-4; abundance: few; CDR3aa: ASSQKGRQNTEAF
j_gene: TRBJ1-2; v_gene: TRBV10-3; abundance: NA; CDR3aa: AIRTEQYGYT
j_gene: TRBJ2-7; v_gene: TRBV11-2; abundance: NA; CDR3aa: ASSSSQPGQGYEQY
j_gene: TRBJ2-1; v_gene: TRBV7-2; abundance: NA; CDR3aa: ASSLASGFWNSYNEQF
j_gene: TRBJ2-1; v_gene: TRBV7-2; abundance: many; CDR3aa: ASVSSGGVNEQF
j_gene: TRBJ2-7; v_gene: TRBV10-2; abundance: NA; CDR3aa: ASRAWSSYEQY
j_gene: TRBJ2-5; v_gene: TRBV5-1; abundance: few; CDR3aa: ASRPRTGAMEETQY
j_gene: TRBJ2-1; v_gene: TRBV27; abundance: few; CDR3aa: ASKIRTQDNEQF
j_gene: TRBJ2-3; v_gene: TRBV7-6; abundance: few; CDR3aa: ASSRSPATSTDTQY
j_gene: TRBJ1-2; v_gene: TRBV10-3; abundance: few; CDR3aa: AIKGQGDLYGYT
j_gene: TRBJ2-5; v_gene: TRBV11-2; abundance: few; CDR3aa: ASSLGAGPQETQY
j_gene: TRBJ2-7; v_gene: TRBV12-3/TRBV12-4; abundance: NA; CDR3aa: ASTLTAGGEQY
j_gene: TRBJ2-1; v_gene: TRBV12-3/TRBV12-4; abundance: few; CDR3aa: ASSLLAGRNEQF
j_gene: TRBJ2-7; v_gene: TRBV5-1; abundance: few; CDR3aa: ASSLEPPGQGYEQY
j_gene: TRBJ2-1; v_gene: TRBV7-2; abundance: NA; CDR3aa: ASSLALTGVGEQF
j_gene: TRBJ1-5; v_gene: TRBV19; abundance: NA; CDR3aa: ASSMGSGWQPQH
j_gene: TRBJ2-2; v_gene: TRBV12-3/TRBV12-4; abundance: few; CDR3aa: ASSFRRQGTGELF
j_gene: TRBJ2-2; v_gene: TRBV7-9; abundance: few; CDR3aa: ASRKDRGSTGELF
j_gene: TRBJ2-3; v_gene: TRBV4-3; abundance: few; CDR3aa: ASSQGAGLRGTDTQY
j_gene: TRBJ2-1; v_gene: TRBV4-3; abundance: NA; CDR3aa: ASSQEVTSGYNEQF
j_gene: TRBJ2-3; v_gene: TRBV20-1; abundance: few; CDR3aa: SARGGGDSISRTDTQY
j_gene: TRBJ2-7; v_gene: TRBV5-6; abundance: NA; CDR3aa: ASSTKTGAYEQY
j_gene: TRBJ1-6; v_gene: TRBV2; abundance: NA; CDR3aa: ASVDSRSYNSPLH
j_gene: TRBJ2-1; v_gene: TRBV12-5; abundance: NA; CDR3aa: ASRDRRYNEQF
j_gene: TRBJ2-2; v_gene: TRBV2; abundance: NA; CDR3aa: ASSGQSTGELF
j_gene: TRBJ2-7; v_gene: TRBV9; abundance: NA; CDR3aa: ASSVGGWGASYEQY
j_gene: TRBJ1-5; v_gene: TRBV3-1; abundance: few; CDR3aa: ASSQGTGRRYQPQH
j_gene: TRBJ2-3; v_gene: TRBV4-1; abundance: NA; CDR3aa: ASSHAGTAFGNTQY
j_gene: TRBJ1-4; v_gene: TRBV7-9; abundance: few; CDR3aa: AEGQGATNEKLF
j_gene: TRBJ2-7; v_gene: TRBV20-1; abundance: few; CDR3aa: SAGRRSAYEQY
j_gene: TRBJ2-2; v_gene: TRBV7-9; abundance: NA; CDR3aa: ASSPKPSTVGELF
j_gene: TRBJ2-1; v_gene: TRBV6-1; abundance: few; CDR3aa: ASFPVWGRANEQF
j_gene: TRBJ2-7; v_gene: TRBV10-2; abundance: few; CDR3aa: ASSAGGRVAEQY